The 2 T cell receptor beta chains listed next were all sequenced from one sample in a study of blood T cell repertoires in COVID-19. TCRdb's table, derived via immunoSEQ multiplex PCR, lists solely in-frame clones and lacks some. Of 17,000 or so clones detected, roughly three quarters appear once; the ten largest clones hold around a fifth. Sequencing input: peripheral blood. The receptors were sampled from a man aged 55 to 69 with active or convalescent COVID-19.

This clone was seen a handful of times. This chain uses TRBV11-2 with TRBJ1-4; perhaps TRBD1 as D (5 bases). The CDR3 contains 15 residues. Between the trimmed V and J ends, which lost 3 bases and 1 base, there was a span of 9 bases. Germline V CDR1 and CDR2: SGHAT, FQNNGV. CDR3 sequence reads: CASSFIQGTNEKLFF. CDR3 nucleotide sequence: TGTGCCAGCAGCTTTATCCAGGGAACTAATGAAAAACTGTTTTTT.

The J gene is TRBJ1-6, the V gene TRBV27; possibly TRBD1 for D (6 bases). Germline V lookup: CDR1 MNHEY, CDR2 SMNVEV (reference sequence). This CDR3 contains 18 residues. V was shortened by 3 bases and J by 3 bases, with 18 bases between the two germline ends. This CDR3 reads CASSFTKPGHSYNSPLHF. For the CDR3, the DNA is TGTGCCAGCAGTTTCACCAAGCCGGGACACAGCTATAATTCACCCCTCCACTTT.